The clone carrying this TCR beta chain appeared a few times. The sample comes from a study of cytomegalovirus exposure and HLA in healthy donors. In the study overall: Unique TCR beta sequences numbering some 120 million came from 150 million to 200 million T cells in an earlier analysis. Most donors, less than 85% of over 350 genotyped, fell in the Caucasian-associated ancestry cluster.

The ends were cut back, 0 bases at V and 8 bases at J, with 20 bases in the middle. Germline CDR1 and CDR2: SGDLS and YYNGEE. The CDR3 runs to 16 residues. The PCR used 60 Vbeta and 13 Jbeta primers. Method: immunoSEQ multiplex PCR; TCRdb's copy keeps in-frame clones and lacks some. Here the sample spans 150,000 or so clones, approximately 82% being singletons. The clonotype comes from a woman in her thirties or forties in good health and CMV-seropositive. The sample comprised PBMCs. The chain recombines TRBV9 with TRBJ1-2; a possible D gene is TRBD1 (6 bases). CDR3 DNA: TGTGCCAGCAGCGTAGCCGGGACACCTAAGGAAGGAGGCTACACCTTC. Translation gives CASSVAGTPKEGGYTF.